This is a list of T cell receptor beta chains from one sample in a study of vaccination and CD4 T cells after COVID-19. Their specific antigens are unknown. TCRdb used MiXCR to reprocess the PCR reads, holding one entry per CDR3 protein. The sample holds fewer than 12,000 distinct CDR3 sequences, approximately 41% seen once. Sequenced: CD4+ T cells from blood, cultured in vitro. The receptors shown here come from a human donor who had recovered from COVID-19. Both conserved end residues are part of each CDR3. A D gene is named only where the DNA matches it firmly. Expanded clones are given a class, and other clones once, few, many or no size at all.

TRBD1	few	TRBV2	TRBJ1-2	CASRAGTAHVYTF	TGTGCCAGCAGGGCCGGGACAGCGCACGTCTACACCTTC
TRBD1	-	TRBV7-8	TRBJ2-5	CASSRLQGQVQETQYF	TGTGCCAGCAGCCGCCTACAGGGGCAGGTGCAAGAGACCCAGTACTTC
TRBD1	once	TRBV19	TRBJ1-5	CASSDRGSHSNQPQHF	TGTGCCAGTAGTGACAGGGGTTCCCATAGCAATCAGCCCCAGCATTTT
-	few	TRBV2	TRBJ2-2	CASLAPGGDSTGELFF	TGTGCCAGCCTGGCCCCCGGCGGGGATTCGACCGGGGAGCTGTTTTTT
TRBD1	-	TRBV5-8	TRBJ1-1	CASSSGQGFKAEAFF	TGTGCCAGCAGCTCGGGACAGGGTTTTAAAGCTGAAGCTTTCTTT
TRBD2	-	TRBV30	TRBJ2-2	CAWEPGLSNTGELFF	TGTGCCTGGGAACCGGGACTATCCAACACCGGGGAGCTGTTTTTT
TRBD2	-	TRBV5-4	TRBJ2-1	CASSSYLLLSGGARSEQFF	TGTGCCAGCAGCTCCTATCTCCTTCTTAGCGGGGGGGCCCGTTCTGAGCAGTTCTTC
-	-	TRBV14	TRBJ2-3	CASSRLPSTDTQYF	TGTGCCAGCAGCCGATTACCCAGCACAGATACGCAGTATTTT
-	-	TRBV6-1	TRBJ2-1	CASSRGPKALFNEQFF	TGTGCCAGCAGCCGGGGACCGAAGGCCTTGTTCAATGAGCAGTTCTTC
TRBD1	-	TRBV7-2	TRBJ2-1	CASSPPGLDRGLNEQFF	TGTGCCAGCAGCCCCCCCGGCCTGGACAGGGGGTTAAATGAGCAGTTCTTC
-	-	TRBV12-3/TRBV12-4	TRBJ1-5	CASSFSDNQPQHF	TGTGCCAGCAGTTTTTCGGACAATCAGCCCCAGCATTTT
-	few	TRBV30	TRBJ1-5	CAWTAAGSQPQHF	TGTGCCTGGACTGCGGCGGGTAGTCAGCCCCAGCATTTT
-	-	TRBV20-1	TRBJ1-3	CSARTDSGNTIYF	TGCAGTGCTCGGACAGACTCTGGAAACACCATATATTTT
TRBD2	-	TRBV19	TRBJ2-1	CASSIGLAGGRPSYNEQFF	TGTGCCAGTAGTATCGGACTAGCGGGGGGGCGGCCCTCCTACAATGAGCAGTTCTTC
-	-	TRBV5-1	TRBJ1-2	CASSYDSYGYTF	TGCGCCAGCAGCTACGACAGCTATGGCTACACCTTC
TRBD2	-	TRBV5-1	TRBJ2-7	CASATSGLSYEQYF	TGCGCCAGCGCCACTAGCGGGCTGTCCTACGAGCAGTACTTC
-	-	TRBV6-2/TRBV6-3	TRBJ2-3	CASSYWNLDTQYF	TGTGCCAGCAGTTACTGGAATCTGGATACGCAGTATTTT
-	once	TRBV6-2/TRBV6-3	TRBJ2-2	CASSLSPGLHRTYTGELFF	TGTGCCAGCAGCTTAAGCCCGGGACTTCACCGAACCTACACCGGGGAGCTGTTTTTT
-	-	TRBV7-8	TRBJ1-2	CASSIQGSIAAYGYTF	TGTGCCAGCAGCATCCAGGGCTCGATTGCGGCTTATGGCTACACCTTC
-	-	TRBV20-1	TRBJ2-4	CSASQGLLSKNIQYF	TGCAGTGCTTCCCAGGGGTTACTATCTAAAAACATTCAGTACTTC
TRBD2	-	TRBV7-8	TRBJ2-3	CASSLAVLRTSGGAATDTQYF	TGTGCCAGCAGCTTAGCCGTGTTACGGACTAGCGGGGGGGCCGCGACAGATACGCAGTATTTT
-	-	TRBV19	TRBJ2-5	CASSRGGATSQETQYF	TGTGCCAGTAGCAGGGGAGGAGCAACCTCTCAAGAGACCCAGTACTTC
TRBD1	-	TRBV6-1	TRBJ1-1	CASSHSQGATEAFF	TGTGCCAGCAGCCACTCACAGGGGGCCACTGAAGCTTTCTTT
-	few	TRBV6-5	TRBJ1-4	CASSYTTTDEKLFF	TGTGCCAGCAGTTACACCACGACAGATGAAAAACTGTTTTTT
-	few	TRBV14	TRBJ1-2	CASSQAGGSALYGYTF	TGTGCCAGCAGCCAAGCGGGGGGTTCCGCACTCTATGGCTACACCTTC
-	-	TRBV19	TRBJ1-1	CASSWVEATEAFF	TGTGCCAGTAGCTGGGTGGAGGCCACTGAAGCTTTCTTT
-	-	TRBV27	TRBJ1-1	CASSYLGTEAFF	TGTGCCAGCAGTTATCTGGGGACTGAAGCTTTCTTT
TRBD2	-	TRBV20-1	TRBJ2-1	CSARDPAGVDEQFF	TGCAGTGCTAGGGATCCGGCGGGGGTCGATGAGCAGTTCTTC
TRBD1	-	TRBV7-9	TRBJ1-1	CASSLDSYRSRQGNTEAFF	TGTGCCAGCAGCTTAGACTCTTACCGAAGTAGACAGGGCAACACTGAAGCTTTCTTT
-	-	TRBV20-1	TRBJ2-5	CSAYAAGLLGETQYF	TGCAGTGCTTATGCCGCGGGGCTCCTGGGGGAGACCCAGTACTTC
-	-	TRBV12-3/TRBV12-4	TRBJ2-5	CASSPERITQYF	TGTGCCAGCAGTCCAGAGCGAATCACCCAGTACTTC
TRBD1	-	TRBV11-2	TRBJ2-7	CASSLGAGGIYEQYF	TGTGCCAGCAGCTTAGGGGCAGGGGGCATCTACGAGCAGTACTTC
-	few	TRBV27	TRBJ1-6	CASSLSGQYNSPLHF	TGTGCCAGCAGTCTCTCAGGACAGTATAATTCACCCCTCCACTTT
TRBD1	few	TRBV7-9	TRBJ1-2	CASSLQGAHGYGYTF	TGTGCCAGCAGCTTGCAGGGGGCGCATGGCTATGGCTACACCTTC
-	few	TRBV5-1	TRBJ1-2	CASSFSGSNGYTF	TGCGCCAGCAGCTTCTCAGGGTCGAATGGCTACACCTTC
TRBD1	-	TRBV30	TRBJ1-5	CAWSGQGYQPQHF	TGTGCCTGGAGTGGACAGGGGTATCAGCCCCAGCATTTT
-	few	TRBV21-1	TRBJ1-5	CASSKGDSNQPQHF	TGTGCCAGCAGCAAGGGCGATAGCAATCAGCCCCAGCATTTT